This TCR beta chain was obtained from a study of Graves' ophthalmopathy and Graves' hyperthyroidism. The CDR3 has 13 amino acids. Germline V gene data show CDR1 as LNHDA and CDR2 as SQIVND (reference sequence). V gave up 5 bases and J gave up 3 bases, with 11 bases separating them. CDR3 regions of TCR beta were amplified from RNA transcripts. A first-round RT-PCR used HTBI primers, followed by a second-round multiplex PCR. One entry per CDR3 protein results from TCRdb running MiXCR on the multiplex PCR reads. The sample lists some 520,000 distinct CDR3 sequences, over 13% seen once, with more than 8.5% in the top ten.

The V and J genes are TRBV19 and TRBJ2-7; D not certain. The sequenced sample consisted of blood. This TCR came from a woman under 40 with Graves' ophthalmopathy. In DNA form, the CDR3 reads TGTGCCAGTAGTCCCGGATATAACTACGAGCAGTACTTC. This sequence encodes CASSPGYNYEQYF.